A single sample is the source of the 18 T cell receptor beta chains below, sequenced in a study of T cells in localized non-small cell lung cancer. Some clones are missing from TCRdb's copy, which holds only in-frame ones; the method was immunoSEQ multiplex PCR. The sample includes approximately 30,000 clones, approximately 93% of them seen just once. The sample in question was peripheral blood, obtained before any cancer treatment. Receptor source: a female donor older than 55 with stage I lung adenocarcinoma.

The chain is built from TRBV10-3 and TRBJ2-7; D is possibly TRBD1 (5 bases). V dropped 1 base and J dropped 2 bases, with 12 bases sitting between them. The germline CDR1 and CDR2 sequences are ENHRY and SYGVKD. This CDR3 has 15 amino acids. The CDR3 region is CAISELKGATYEQYF. CDR3 DNA: TGTGCCATCAGTGAGTTAAAAGGGGCCACCTACGAGCAGTACTTC.

The chain has TRBV6-1 and TRBJ1-2; 7 nucleotides align to TRBD1. Germline CDR1 reads MNHNS; CDR2 reads SASEGT. There are 13 residues in the CDR3. The trim removed 4 bases at V and 8 bases at J, leaving 7 bases unmatched. The CDR3, as DNA: TGTGCCAGCAGTGGACAGGGATTGGGCGGCTACACCTTC. This sequence encodes CASSGQGLGGYTF.

The V and J genes are TRBV7-3 and TRBJ2-3; weak D call: TRBD1 (5 bases). Germline V gives CDR1 SGHTA, CDR2 FQGTGA. Trimming shortened V by 3 bases and J by 4 bases, and 11 bases separated the two germline ends. CDR3 length: 14 residues. The CDR3 bases are TGTGCCAGCAGCTTTCAGGGCGTCGCAGATACGCAGTATTTT. It yields the protein CASSFQGVADTQYF.

J is TRBJ2-7 and V is TRBV11-3; D remains unclear. This CDR3 is 14 amino acids long. CDR1 and CDR2 from the germline V gene are SGHNT and YENEEA. The germline V and J ends were trimmed by 0 bases and 4 bases, with 10 bases remaining between them. The CDR3 nucleotides are TGTGCCAGCAGCTTAGACAGTTTTGGGTACGAGCAGTACGTC. Encoded protein: CASSLDSFGYEQYV.

V is TRBV6-5 and J is TRBJ1-2; no firm D call. Trimming pared 10 bases from V and 0 bases from J, leaving 6 bases between. CDR3 length: 11 residues. The germline CDR1 and CDR2 sequences are MNHEY and SVGAGI. CDR3 sequence: CATRANYGYTF. The CDR3 region has the DNA TGTGCCACACGCGCTAACTATGGCTACACCTTC.

This chain connects TRBV29-1 to TRBJ1-4; 10 bases match TRBD1. Germline lookup yields CDR1 SQVTM and CDR2 ANQGSEA. CDR3 length equals 13 residues. V shed 4 bases and J 6 bases; nucleotides not matched to a gene: 2. CDR3 sequence: CSVGGTGDEKLFF. CDR3 bases: TGCAGCGTTGGGGGGACAGGGGATGAAAAACTGTTTTTT.

This clone was seen a few times. V and J are TRBV6-5 and TRBJ2-1, with D tentatively TRBD2 (6 bases). The V end was cut by 4 bases, the J end by 4 bases, with 14 bases between. From germline, CDR1 is MNHEY and CDR2 SVGAGI. This CDR3 has 15 amino acids. CDR3 sequence (DNA): TGTGCCAGCAGTTCCGACAGTGGGGGGTACAATGAGCAGTTCTTC. Protein: CASSSDSGGYNEQFF.

The V call is TRBV10-1, the J call TRBJ2-7; no clear D gene. Trimming left V 5 bases short and J 1 base short, with 9 bases between. Germline V gene sequence: CDR1 WNHNN, CDR2 SYGVQD (reference sequence). This CDR3 spans 13 amino acids. The CDR3 sequence is CASSLSNSYEQYF. The CDR3 coding sequence is TGCGCCAGCAGTTTGTCCAATTCCTACGAGCAGTACTTC.

Only one count was recorded for this clone. This sequence joins TRBV23-1 and TRBJ2-2; maybe TRBD1 (5 bases). TRBV23-1 is assigned to the ORF class and has an uncertain function. The CDR3 is made up of 15 amino acids. The ends were cut back, 5 bases at V and 1 base at J, with 11 bases in the middle. The CDR3 bases are TGCGCCAGCAGTAGGCCCAGGGAGAACACCGGGGAGCTGTTTTTT. Amino acids: CASSRPRENTGELFF.

The chain recombines TRBV11-1 with TRBJ2-7; weak D call: TRBD1 (6 bases). The CDR3 consists of 14 residues. The germline CDR1 and CDR2 sequences are SGHAT and FQDESV (reference sequence). V lost 3 bases and J lost 3, with 12 bases in between. CDR3 nucleotide sequence: TGTGCCAGCAGCTTCGGGTTGACAGGCTACGAGCAGTACTTC. It is translated as CASSFGLTGYEQYF.

The chain couples TRBV7-3 to TRBJ1-2, with D possibly TRBD1 on 5 matching bases. The CDR3 runs to 15 residues. Germline V gene lookup returns CDR1 SGHTA and CDR2 FQGTGA. V lost 5 bases to trimming and J lost 5 bases, with 18 bases between them. The CDR3 coding sequence is TGTGCCAGCAGCGAGGGAGCGGGGGTTCTATATGGCTACACCTTC. This codes for CASSEGAGVLYGYTF.

V and J are TRBV29-1 and TRBJ1-5; D may be TRBD1 (6 bases). CDR3 length equals 13 residues. The germline V gene encodes CDR1 SQVTM and CDR2 ANQGSEA. The germline V and J ends were trimmed by 6 bases and 6 bases, with 15 bases remaining between them. CDR3 nucleotides: TGCAGCGTCGCGGACAGAAGTGGTCAGCCCCAGCATTTT. Translating gives CSVADRSGQPQHF.

The chain links TRBV15 to TRBJ1-5; D remains ambiguous. Trimming removed 0 bases at V and 1 base at J, with 22 bases between. The CDR3 covers 20 residues. Looked up from germline, CDR1 is LNHNV and CDR2 is YYDKDF (reference sequence). CDR3 DNA sequence: TGTGCCACCAGCAGAGATCCCCGGACTGATCCCGTACCGAGCAATCAGCCCCAGCATTTT. Protein: CATSRDPRTDPVPSNQPQHF.

The genes are TRBV7-3 and TRBJ1-1; 8 nucleotides match TRBD1. Germline V gene data show CDR1 as SGHTA and CDR2 as FQGTGA. V lost 5 bases and J lost 4; bases outside the gene matches: 9. This CDR3 is 15 amino acids long. The CDR3 protein is CASSPDRGLVTEAFF. The CDR3 bases are TGTGCCAGCAGCCCAGACAGGGGACTAGTCACTGAAGCTTTCTTT.

The gene calls are TRBV19 and TRBJ2-7, with 10 bases identical to TRBD1. The CDR3 extends over 18 amino acids. V lost 5 bases to trimming and J lost 1 base; unmatched junction nucleotides: 14. Per germline, CDR1 LNHDA and CDR2 SQIVND (reference sequence). The CDR3 nucleotides are TGTGCCAGTAGTCCCCGGGACAGGGGTCTGGGCCAATCCTACGAGCAGTACTTC. It yields the protein CASSPRDRGLGQSYEQYF.

This clone was counted only a few times. The V and J genes are TRBV30 and TRBJ1-5; a weak D match, TRBD1 (6 bases). The germline V and J ends were trimmed by 2 bases and 9 bases, with 14 bases remaining between them. The CDR3 loop spans 13 amino acids. Per the germline V gene, CDR1 is GTSNPN and CDR2 is SVGIG (reference sequence). CDR3 loop: CAWSWGAGPPQHF. DNA for the CDR3: TGTGCCTGGAGTTGGGGGGCCGGGCCGCCCCAGCATTTT.

Concerning this clone: The junction differs from germline at one of its ends, possibly a read error. This chain uses TRBV7-3 with TRBJ2-3; 13 bases are shared with TRBD2. CDR1 is SGHTA and CDR2 is FQGTGA in the germline V gene. The CDR3 is 16 residues long. CDR3 region: CASSIRTSGSRDTQYF. CDR3 DNA sequence: TGTGCCAGCAGCATTAGGACTAGCGGGAGCAGAGATACGCAGTATTTT. Using reference TRBV7-3 and TRBJ2-3 for the parts outside the CDR3, the full variable domain is GAGVSQTPSNKVTEKGKYVELRCDPISGHTALYWYRQSLGQGPEFLIYFQGTGAADDSGLPNDRFFAVRPEGSVSTLKIQRTERGDSAVYLCASSIRTSGSRDTQYFGPGTRLTVL.

The rearrangement joins TRBV2 to TRBJ2-2, with 8 bases identical to TRBD1. This CDR3 has 15 residues. CDR1 is SNHLY, CDR2 FYNNEI, per germline. The trim removed 4 bases at V and 2 bases at J, leaving 3 bases unmatched. The CDR3 DNA is TGTGCCAGCAGTGTGGACAGGGTAAACACCGGGGAGCTGTTTTTT. Translating gives CASSVDRVNTGELFF.